The 13 T cell receptor beta chains reported below all come from one sample, sequenced in a study of blood T cell repertoires in COVID-19. Clones were read by immunoSEQ multiplex PCR, and TCRdb kept only the in-frame ones, dropping some. The sample includes some 290,000 clones, roughly 90% of them seen just once. The material sequenced was peripheral blood. The source of these receptors is a woman in her 30s with COVID-19, enrolled during active disease.

The chain joins TRBV29-1 to TRBJ2-3, with 9 bases fitting TRBD1. Germline trimming cut 7 bases from V and 0 bases from J; bases unmatched to any gene: 2. This CDR3 spans 13 amino acids. Germline CDR1 reads SQVTM; CDR2 reads ANQGSEA. The DNA for the CDR3 is TGCAGCGGGGGACAGGGTAGCACAGATACGCAGTATTTT. Encoded protein: CSGGQGSTDTQYF.

Only a few counts were recorded for this clone. This sequence joins TRBV7-9 and TRBJ2-2, with 8 bases fitting TRBD1. This CDR3 region has 17 residues. V dropped 8 bases and J dropped 0; count of bases not matched to a gene: 11. CDR1 and CDR2 (germline): SEHNR, FQNEAQ (reference sequence). CDR3 protein: CASDPAGQVANTGELFF. The CDR3 region has the DNA TGTGCCAGCGACCCGGCGGGACAGGTCGCGAACACCGGGGAGCTGTTTTTT. Filled out from reference TRBV7-9 and TRBJ2-2, the complete variable domain reads DTGVSQNPRHKITKRGQNVTFRCDPISEHNRLYWYRQTLGQGPEFLTYFQNEAQLEKSRLLSDRFSAERPKGSFSTLEIQRTEQGDSAMYLCASDPAGQVANTGELFFGEGSRLTVL.

The CDR3 region has the DNA TGTGCCAGCAGTCTCAGGGCGGACCAGCCCCAGCATTTT. It is translated as CASSLRADQPQHF. The chain recombines TRBV27 with TRBJ1-5; D may be TRBD1 (5 bases). The CDR3 is 13 residues long. CDR1 is MNHEY and CDR2 is SMNVEV in the germline V gene (reference sequence). Trimming took off 5 bases at V and 7 bases at J, with 12 bases between the two ends.

The V call is TRBV27, the J call TRBJ2-7; 14 bases are a match to TRBD2. The V gene's germline CDR1 is MNHEY and CDR2 SMNVEV (reference sequence). J lost 3 bases, V lost 6 bases, and 1 base had no gene match. CDR3 length: 14 amino acids. The chain's CDR3 is CASRGLAGVYEQYF. The DNA of the CDR3 is TGTGCCAGCAGGGGACTAGCGGGAGTCTACGAGCAGTACTTC.

The CDR3, as DNA: TGTGCCAGCTCGGTGGGGACACCTTACAATGAGCAGTTCTTC. Protein sequence: CASSVGTPYNEQFF. The chain joins TRBV9 to TRBJ2-1; a weak D match, TRBD1 (6 bases). There are 14 residues in the CDR3. V lost 7 bases and J 4 bases, leaving 15 bases between the germline ends. Germline lookup yields CDR1 SGDLS and CDR2 YYNGEE.

The chain recombines TRBV7-2 with TRBJ2-1; D is perhaps TRBD2 (6 bases). V was shortened by 2 bases and J by 4 bases, with 15 bases between the two germline ends. The germline gives CDR1 SGHTA, CDR2 FQGNSA. The CDR3 contains 16 residues. CDR3 protein: CASSLRRGYGYNEQFF. For the CDR3, the DNA is TGTGCCAGCAGCTTAAGGAGGGGTTACGGGTACAATGAGCAGTTCTTC.

V gene TRBV25-1 combines with J gene TRBJ2-1, with TRBD1 as a possible D gene (7 bases). CDR1 and CDR2 from the germline V gene are MGHDK and SYGVNS. This CDR3 region has 15 residues. With 2 bases removed from V and 5 bases from J, the gap between germline ends came to 13 bases. The CDR3 spells CASSEQGGFNNEQFF. DNA for the CDR3: TGTGCCAGCAGTGAACAGGGGGGCTTCAACAATGAGCAGTTCTTC.

About this clone itself: Within the sample, other DNA sequences also encode this same CDR3. The J gene is TRBJ1-2, the V gene TRBV28, with D possibly being TRBD1 (6 bases). The CDR3 is made up of 13 amino acids. CDR1 and CDR2 from the germline V gene are MDHEN and SYDVKM. Trimming stripped 2 bases from V and 2 bases from J, with 6 bases between. In nucleotides, the CDR3 is TGTGCCAGCAGTTTACAGGGGAACTATGGCTACACCTTC. It yields the protein CASSLQGNYGYTF.

The V and J genes are TRBV18 and TRBJ1-2; a possible D gene is TRBD1 (5 bases). The V gene's germline CDR1 is KGHSH and CDR2 LQKENI. CDR3 length: 15 residues. V shed 6 bases and J shed 0 bases, with 14 bases lying between them. Here the CDR3 DNA reads TGTGCCAGCTCCCAAACGGACAATTCTAACTATGGCTACACCTTC. Amino acid sequence: CASSQTDNSNYGYTF.

The V and J genes are TRBV2 and TRBJ2-2; D may be TRBD1 (6 bases). The CDR3 sequence is 18 residues long. The V and J ends lost 2 bases and 3 bases respectively, with 19 bases between them. Germline CDR1 reads SNHLY; CDR2 reads FYNNEI. CDR3 loop: CASSEWYGDTGHTGELFF. CDR3 nucleotides: TGTGCCAGCAGTGAATGGTATGGTGATACAGGGCACACCGGGGAGCTGTTTTTT.

The chain has TRBV5-1 and TRBJ1-5; TRBD1 is a possible D gene (6 bases). The CDR3 spans 14 residues. The V end was cut by 1 base, the J end by 3 bases, with 8 bases between. Germline values: CDR1 SGHRS, CDR2 YFSETQ. The chain's CDR3 is CASSLTGFNQPQHF. CDR3 bases: TGCGCCAGCAGCTTGACAGGGTTCAATCAGCCCCAGCATTTT.

The chain joins TRBV5-4 to TRBJ2-3, with 11 bases aligning to TRBD1. The germline V gene encodes CDR1 SGHNT and CDR2 YYREEE (reference sequence). V lost 2 bases to trimming and J lost 2 bases; unmatched junction nucleotides: 7. This CDR3 is built from 17 residues. In DNA form, the CDR3 reads TGTGCCAGCAGCTTAATGGGACAGGGGGGTTTCACAGATACGCAGTATTTT. Amino acid sequence: CASSLMGQGGFTDTQYF.

The genes are TRBV11-3 and TRBJ2-1, with TRBD1 identical over 9 bases. Germline values: CDR1 SGHNT, CDR2 YENEEA. After removal of 4 bases from V and 7 bases from J, the junction contained 5 bases not matched to a gene. The CDR3 sequence is 14 residues long. The CDR3 DNA reads TGTGCCAGCAGCTCACTAGGGACAGGGAATGAGCAGTTCTTC. It codes for CASSSLGTGNEQFF.